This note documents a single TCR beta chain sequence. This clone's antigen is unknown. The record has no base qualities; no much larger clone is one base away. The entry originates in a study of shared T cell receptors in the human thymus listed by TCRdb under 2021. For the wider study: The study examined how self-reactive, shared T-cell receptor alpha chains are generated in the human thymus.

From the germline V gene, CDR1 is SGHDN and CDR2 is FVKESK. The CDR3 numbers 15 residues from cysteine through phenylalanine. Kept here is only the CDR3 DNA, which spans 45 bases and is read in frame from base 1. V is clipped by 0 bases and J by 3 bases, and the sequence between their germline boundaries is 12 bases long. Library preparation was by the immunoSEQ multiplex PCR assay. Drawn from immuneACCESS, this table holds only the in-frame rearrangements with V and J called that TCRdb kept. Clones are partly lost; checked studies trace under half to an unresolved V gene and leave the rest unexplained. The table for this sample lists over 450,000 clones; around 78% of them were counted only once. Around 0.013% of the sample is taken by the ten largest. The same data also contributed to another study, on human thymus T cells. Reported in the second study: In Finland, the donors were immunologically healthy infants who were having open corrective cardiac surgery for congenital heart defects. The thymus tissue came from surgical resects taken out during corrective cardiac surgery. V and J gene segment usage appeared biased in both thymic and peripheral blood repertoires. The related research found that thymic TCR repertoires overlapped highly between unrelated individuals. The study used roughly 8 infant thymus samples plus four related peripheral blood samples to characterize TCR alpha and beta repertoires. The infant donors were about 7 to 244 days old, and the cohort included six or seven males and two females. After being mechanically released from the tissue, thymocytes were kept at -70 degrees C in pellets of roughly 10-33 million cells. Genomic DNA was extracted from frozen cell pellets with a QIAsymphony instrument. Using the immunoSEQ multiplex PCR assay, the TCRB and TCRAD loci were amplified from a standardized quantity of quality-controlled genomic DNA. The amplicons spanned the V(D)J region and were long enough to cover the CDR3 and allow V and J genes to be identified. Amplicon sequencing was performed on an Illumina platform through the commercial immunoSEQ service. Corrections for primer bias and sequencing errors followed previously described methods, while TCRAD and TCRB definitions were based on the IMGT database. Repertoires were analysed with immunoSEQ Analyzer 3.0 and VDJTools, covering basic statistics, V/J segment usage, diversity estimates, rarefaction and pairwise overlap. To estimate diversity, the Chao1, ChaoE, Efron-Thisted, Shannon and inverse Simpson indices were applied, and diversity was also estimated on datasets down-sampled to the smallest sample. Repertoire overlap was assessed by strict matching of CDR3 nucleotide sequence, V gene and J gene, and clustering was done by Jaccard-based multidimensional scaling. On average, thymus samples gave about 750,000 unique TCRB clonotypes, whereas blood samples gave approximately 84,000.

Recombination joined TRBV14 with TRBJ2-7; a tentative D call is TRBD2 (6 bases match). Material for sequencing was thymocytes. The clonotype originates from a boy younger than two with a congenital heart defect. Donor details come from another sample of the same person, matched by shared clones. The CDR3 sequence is CASSQERRGGYEQYF. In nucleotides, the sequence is TGTGCCAGCAGCCAAGAAAGGAGGGGAGGCTACGAGCAGTACTTC.